This passage covers 9 T cell receptor beta chains from one sample sequenced in a study of blood T cell repertoires in COVID-19. Some clones are missing from TCRdb's copy, which holds only in-frame ones; the method was immunoSEQ multiplex PCR. This table holds roughly 150,000 clones, approximately 80% found once. Sequenced: PBMCs or T cells enriched from blood (not recorded which). The receptors shown here come from a woman between 18 and 29 years old who had been exposed to COVID-19.

The chain combines TRBV6-5 with TRBJ2-1; 10 bases map to TRBD2. Trimming took 6 bases from V and 6 from J; bases not matched to a gene: 8. The V gene's germline CDR1 is MNHEY and CDR2 SVGAGI. This CDR3 is built from 15 residues. The CDR3 loop reads CASRESGRAGNEQFF. The CDR3 bases are TGTGCCAGCAGGGAGAGCGGGAGGGCAGGCAATGAGCAGTTCTTC.

V usage is TRBV7-3 and J usage is TRBJ2-3; no firm D call. The CDR3 length is 15 residues. V dropped 2 bases and J dropped 2 bases, with 11 bases sitting between them. Germline CDR1 SGHTA, CDR2 FQGTGA. CDR3 loop: CASSLSAVTTDTQYF. CDR3 in DNA: TGTGCCAGCAGCTTATCGGCGGTCACCACAGATACGCAGTATTTT. Variable domain in full (rest from reference TRBV7-3 and TRBJ2-3): GAGVSQTPSNKVTEKGKYVELRCDPISGHTALYWYRQSLGQGPEFLIYFQGTGAADDSGLPNDRFFAVRPEGSVSTLKIQRTERGDSAVYLCASSLSAVTTDTQYFGPGTRLTVL.

This clone came up once. The V gene is TRBV5-1, the J gene TRBJ2-7, with 11 positions matching TRBD2. V trimming: 4 bases; J trimming: 1 base; junction bases outside the gene matches: 7. The CDR3 consists of 16 residues. Germline values: CDR1 SGHRS, CDR2 YFSETQ. CDR3 residues: CASSRTSGSTSYEQYF. Written as DNA, the CDR3 is TGCGCCAGCAGCCGGACTAGCGGGTCCACTTCCTACGAGCAGTACTTC.

The rearrangement uses TRBV4-3 and TRBJ2-7, with 7 bases aligning to TRBD1. The CDR3 length is 15 residues. Per the germline V gene, CDR1 is LGHNA and CDR2 is YSLEER. The trim removed 1 base at V and 2 bases at J, leaving 5 bases unmatched. The CDR3 DNA is TGCGCCAGCAGCCAAGTTCAGGGGACAGCCTACGAGCAGTACTTC. Its protein product is CASSQVQGTAYEQYF.

The chain recombines TRBV13 with TRBJ2-3, with 7 bases identical to TRBD2. Germline CDR1 PRHDT, CDR2 FYEKMQ (reference sequence). V dropped 1 base and J dropped 0; count of bases not matched to a gene: 4. There are 16 residues in the CDR3. CDR3 in DNA: TGTGCCAGCAGCTTAGAGGGAGGGAAAAGCACAGATACGCAGTATTTT. It specifies CASSLEGGKSTDTQYF.

The chain recombines TRBV30 with TRBJ1-2; D possibly corresponds to TRBD1 (6 bases). The CDR3 is made up of 15 amino acids. Germline V CDR1 and CDR2: GTSNPN, SVGIG (reference sequence). V was trimmed by 1 base and J by 8 bases, leaving 20 bases between them. CDR3 coding DNA: TGTGCCTGGAGTGCGAACGACAGGACCCACGAAGGCTACACCTTC. Protein product: CAWSANDRTHEGYTF.

The chain is built from TRBV28 and TRBJ2-7; perhaps TRBD2 as D (5 bases). V lost 7 bases, J lost 0 bases, and 16 bases lay in between. The CDR3 contains 15 residues. Germline CDR1 and CDR2: MDHEN and SYDVKM. CDR3 nucleotides: TGTGCCAGCACGACCGGCGGGTTAAACTCCTACGAGCAGTACTTC. It yields the protein CASTTGGLNSYEQYF.

The V call is TRBV19, the J call TRBJ2-1, with 14 bases matching TRBD2. Germline CDR1 reads LNHDA; CDR2 reads SQIVND (reference sequence). The CDR3 length is 17 residues. The V gene end was trimmed by 5 bases and the J gene end by 2 bases; junction bases not matched to a gene: 5. DNA for the CDR3: TGTGCCAGTAGTTCAGGACTAGCGGGAGGCCCCTACAATGAGCAGTTCTTC. Translated, it gives CASSSGLAGGPYNEQFF.

This chain uses TRBV18 with TRBJ1-5; D might be TRBD1 (6 bases). Germline assignment: CDR1 KGHSH and CDR2 LQKENI. The CDR3 extends over 15 amino acids. The V end lost 3 bases, the J end lost 3 bases, and 12 bases lay between the germline ends. The CDR3 DNA reads TGTGCCAGCTCACCTACGACAGGCTCCAATCAGCCCCAGCATTTT. It codes for CASSPTTGSNQPQHF. The variable domain in full, completed from reference TRBV18 and TRBJ1-5, reads NAGVMQNPRHLVRRRGQEARLRCSPMKGHSHVYWYRQLPEEGLKFMVYLQKENIIDESGMPKERFSAEFPKEGPSILRIQQVVRGDSAAYFCASSPTTGSNQPQHFGDGTRLSIL.